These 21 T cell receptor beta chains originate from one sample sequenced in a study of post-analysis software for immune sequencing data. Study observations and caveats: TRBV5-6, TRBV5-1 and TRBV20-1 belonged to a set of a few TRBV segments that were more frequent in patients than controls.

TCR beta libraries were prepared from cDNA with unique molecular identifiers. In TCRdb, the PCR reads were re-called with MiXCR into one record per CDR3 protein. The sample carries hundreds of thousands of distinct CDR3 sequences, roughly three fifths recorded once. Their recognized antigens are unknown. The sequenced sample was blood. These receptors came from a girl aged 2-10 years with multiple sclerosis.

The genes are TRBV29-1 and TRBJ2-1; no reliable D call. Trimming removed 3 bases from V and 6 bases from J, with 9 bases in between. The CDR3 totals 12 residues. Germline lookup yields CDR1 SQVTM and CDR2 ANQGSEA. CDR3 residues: CSVDVWGNEQFF. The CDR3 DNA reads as TGCAGCGTTGACGTCTGGGGCAATGAGCAGTTCTTC.

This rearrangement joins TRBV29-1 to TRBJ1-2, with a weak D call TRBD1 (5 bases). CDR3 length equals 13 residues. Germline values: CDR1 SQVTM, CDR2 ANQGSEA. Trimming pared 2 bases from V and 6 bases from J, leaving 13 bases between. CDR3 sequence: CSVEKGQGHGYTF. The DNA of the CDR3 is TGCAGCGTTGAAAAGGGGCAGGGACATGGCTACACCTTC.

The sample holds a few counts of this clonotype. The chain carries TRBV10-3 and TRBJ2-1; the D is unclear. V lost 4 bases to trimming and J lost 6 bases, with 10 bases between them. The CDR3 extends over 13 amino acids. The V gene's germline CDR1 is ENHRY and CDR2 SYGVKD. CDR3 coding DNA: TGTGCCATCAGTGGGTCTAGTCGCAATGAGCAGTTCTTC. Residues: CAISGSSRNEQFF.

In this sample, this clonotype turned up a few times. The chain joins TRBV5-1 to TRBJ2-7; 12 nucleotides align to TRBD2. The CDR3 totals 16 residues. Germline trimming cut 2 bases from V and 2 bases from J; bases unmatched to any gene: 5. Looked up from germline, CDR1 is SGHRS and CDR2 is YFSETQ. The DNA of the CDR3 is TGCGCCAGCAGCTTACAGCCTAGCGGGAGGGCCTACGAGCAGTACTTC. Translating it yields CASSLQPSGRAYEQYF.

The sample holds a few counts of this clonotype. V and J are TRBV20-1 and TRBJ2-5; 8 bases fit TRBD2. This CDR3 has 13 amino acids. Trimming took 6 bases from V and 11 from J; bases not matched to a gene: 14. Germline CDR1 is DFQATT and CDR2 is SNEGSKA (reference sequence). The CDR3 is CSALSGGGGEQYF. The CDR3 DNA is TGCAGTGCCCTCTCGGGAGGGGGTGGAGAGCAGTACTTC.

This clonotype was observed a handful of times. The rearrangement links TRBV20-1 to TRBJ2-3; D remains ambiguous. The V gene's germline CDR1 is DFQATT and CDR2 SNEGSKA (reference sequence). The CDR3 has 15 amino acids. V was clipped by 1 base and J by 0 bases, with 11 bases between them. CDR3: CSARAPISSTDTQYF. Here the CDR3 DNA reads TGCAGTGCTAGAGCCCCAATCTCTAGCACAGATACGCAGTATTTT.

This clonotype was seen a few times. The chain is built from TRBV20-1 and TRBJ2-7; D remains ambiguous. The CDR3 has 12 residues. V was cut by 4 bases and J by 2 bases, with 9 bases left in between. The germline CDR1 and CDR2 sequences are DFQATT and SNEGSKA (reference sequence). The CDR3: CSAMSRAYEQYF. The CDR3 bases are TGCAGTGCTATGTCTCGTGCCTACGAGCAGTACTTC.

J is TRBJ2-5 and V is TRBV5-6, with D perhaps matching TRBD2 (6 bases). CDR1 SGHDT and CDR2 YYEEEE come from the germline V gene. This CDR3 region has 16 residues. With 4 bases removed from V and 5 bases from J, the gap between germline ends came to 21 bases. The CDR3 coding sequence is TGTGCCAGCAGCCCTCCGGAGGCGGGATTCGGGGAGACCCAGTACTTC. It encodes CASSPPEAGFGETQYF.

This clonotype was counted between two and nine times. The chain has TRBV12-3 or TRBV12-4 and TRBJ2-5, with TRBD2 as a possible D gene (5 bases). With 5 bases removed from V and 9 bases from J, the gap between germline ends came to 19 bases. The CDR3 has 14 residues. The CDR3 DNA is TGTGCCAGCAGTCGCGCCGTGGGTAAGAGGGCCCAGTACTTC. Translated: CASSRAVGKRAQYF.

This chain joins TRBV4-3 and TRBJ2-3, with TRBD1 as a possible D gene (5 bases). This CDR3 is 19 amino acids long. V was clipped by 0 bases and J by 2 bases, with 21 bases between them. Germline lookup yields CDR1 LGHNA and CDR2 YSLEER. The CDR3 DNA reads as TGCGCCAGCAGCCAAGATCGGGCCTACAGGATACGTTCCACAGATACGCAGTATTTT. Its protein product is CASSQDRAYRIRSTDTQYF.

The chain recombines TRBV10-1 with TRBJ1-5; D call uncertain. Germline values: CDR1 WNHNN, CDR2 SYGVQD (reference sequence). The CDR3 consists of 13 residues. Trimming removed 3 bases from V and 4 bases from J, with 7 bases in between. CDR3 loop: CASSENLNQPQHF. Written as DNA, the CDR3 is TGCGCCAGCAGTGAAAACCTTAATCAGCCCCAGCATTTT.

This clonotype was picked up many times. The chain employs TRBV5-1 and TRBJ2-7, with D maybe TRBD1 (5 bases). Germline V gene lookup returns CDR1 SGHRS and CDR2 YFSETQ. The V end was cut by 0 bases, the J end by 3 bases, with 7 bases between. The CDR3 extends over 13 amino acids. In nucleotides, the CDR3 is TGCGCCAGCAGCTTGGGACAGATCTACGAGCAGTACTTC. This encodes CASSLGQIYEQYF.

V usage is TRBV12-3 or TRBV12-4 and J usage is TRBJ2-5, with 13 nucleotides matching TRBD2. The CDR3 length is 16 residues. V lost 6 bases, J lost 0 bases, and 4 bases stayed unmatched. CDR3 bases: TGTGCCAGCAGCCGGGGACTAGCGGGGTACCAAGAGACCCAGTACTTC. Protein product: CASSRGLAGYQETQYF.

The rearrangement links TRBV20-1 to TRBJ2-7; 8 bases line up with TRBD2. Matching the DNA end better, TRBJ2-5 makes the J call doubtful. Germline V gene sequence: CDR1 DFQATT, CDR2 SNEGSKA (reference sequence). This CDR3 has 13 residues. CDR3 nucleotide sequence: TGCAGTGCTCGCAGCGGGGGCAAAGAGACCCAGTACTTC. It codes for CSARSGGKETQYF.

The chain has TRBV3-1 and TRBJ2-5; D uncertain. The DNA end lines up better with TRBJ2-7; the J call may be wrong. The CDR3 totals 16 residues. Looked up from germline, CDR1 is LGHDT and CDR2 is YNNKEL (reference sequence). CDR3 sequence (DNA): TGTGCCAGCAGCCAAGCAATTCCGCTAGTGGCCTACGAGCAGTACTTC. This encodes CASSQAIPLVAYEQYF.

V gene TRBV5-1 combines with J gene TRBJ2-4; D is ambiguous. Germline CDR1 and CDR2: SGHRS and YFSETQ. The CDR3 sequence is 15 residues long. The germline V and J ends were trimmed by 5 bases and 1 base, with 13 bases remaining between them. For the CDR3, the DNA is TGCGCCAGCAGTTCGGAGTTGGTGGCCAAAAACATTCAGTACTTC. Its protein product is CASSSELVAKNIQYF.

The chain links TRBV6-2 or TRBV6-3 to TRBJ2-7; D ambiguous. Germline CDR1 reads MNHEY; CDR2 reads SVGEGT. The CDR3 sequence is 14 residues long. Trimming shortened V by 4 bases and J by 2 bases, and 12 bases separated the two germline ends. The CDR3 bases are TGTGCCAGCAGTTTGTTGGATCAACCCTACGAGCAGTACTTC. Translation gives CASSLLDQPYEQYF.

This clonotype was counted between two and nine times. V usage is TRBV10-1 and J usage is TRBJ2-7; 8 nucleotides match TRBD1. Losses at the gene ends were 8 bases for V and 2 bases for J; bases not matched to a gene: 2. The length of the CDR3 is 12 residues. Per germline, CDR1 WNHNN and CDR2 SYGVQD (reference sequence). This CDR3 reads CASGTGPYEQYF. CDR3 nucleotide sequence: TGCGCCAGCGGGACAGGCCCCTACGAGCAGTACTTC.

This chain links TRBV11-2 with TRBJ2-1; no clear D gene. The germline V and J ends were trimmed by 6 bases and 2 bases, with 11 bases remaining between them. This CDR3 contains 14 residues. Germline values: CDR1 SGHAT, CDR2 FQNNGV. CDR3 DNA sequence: TGTGCCAGCAGACCCCGCGGTACCTACAATGAGCAGTTCTTC. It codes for CASRPRGTYNEQFF. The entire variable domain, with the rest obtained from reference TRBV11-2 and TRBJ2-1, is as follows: EAGVAQSPRYKIIEKRQSVAFWCNPISGHATLYWYQQILGQGPKLLIQFQNNGVVDDSQLPKDRFSAERLKGVDSTLKIQPAKLEDSAVYLCASRPRGTYNEQFFGPGTRLTVL.

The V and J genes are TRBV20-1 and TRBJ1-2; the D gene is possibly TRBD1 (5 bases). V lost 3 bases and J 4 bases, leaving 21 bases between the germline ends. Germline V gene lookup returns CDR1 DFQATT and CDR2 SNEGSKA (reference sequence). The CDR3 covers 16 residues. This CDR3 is CSASPRQGVGGYGYTF. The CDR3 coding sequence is TGCAGTGCTAGTCCCCGACAAGGGGTCGGTGGCTATGGCTACACCTTC.

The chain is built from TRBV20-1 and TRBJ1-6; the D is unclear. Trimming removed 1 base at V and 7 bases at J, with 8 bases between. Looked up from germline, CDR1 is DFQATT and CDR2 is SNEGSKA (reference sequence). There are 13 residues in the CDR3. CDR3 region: CSARGQRNSPLHF. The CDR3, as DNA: TGCAGTGCTAGAGGGCAGAGGAATTCACCCCTCCACTTT.